The 2 T cell receptor beta chains below all came from one sample that was sequenced in a study of shared clonotypes between healthy human individuals. The method was immunoSEQ multiplex PCR; TCRdb's version includes in-frame clones alone and lacks a portion of them. The sample records some 2,100,000 clones, roughly 95% being singletons. Sequenced sample: naive CD4+ T cells sorted from blood. Subset defined: CD45RA+ positively selected. Receptors were obtained from a man aged 18 to 29 in good health.

The chain has TRBV29-1 and TRBJ1-1; possible D gene TRBD1, 5 bases. Germline CDR1 and CDR2: SQVTM and ANQGSEA. The CDR3 sequence is 15 residues long. V was cut by 2 bases and J by 4 bases, with 17 bases left in between. The CDR3 sequence is CSVEIGVSFATEAFF. The CDR3 DNA reads as TGCAGCGTTGAAATAGGGGTCAGTTTCGCCACTGAAGCTTTCTTT.

The V and J genes are TRBV11-2 and TRBJ1-2, with 9 bases fitting TRBD1. Unmatched junction bases numbered 14, after V lost 4 bases and J lost 8 bases. CDR3 length: 16 amino acids. The germline V gene has CDR1 SGHAT and CDR2 FQNNGV. The CDR3 here is CASSSLAGTGRGGYTF. CDR3 nucleotide sequence: TGTGCCAGCAGCTCCCTCGCCGGGACAGGGAGGGGGGGCTACACCTTC.